This T cell receptor (beta chain) was obtained from a study of shared clonotypes between healthy human individuals. It was CD45RO-negative cells, positively selected for CCR7, that made up naive CD8 cells, with terminally differentiated effector memory CD45RA+ cells excluded. Participating donors were healthy, HIV-negative adults free of recent acute infections or vaccinations. Whole-study findings and limits: The generation probabilities recorded for non-shared clonotypes fell below those of clonotypes shared by all four donors.

V gave up 7 bases and J gave up 4 bases, with 11 bases separating them. The CDR3 extends over 13 amino acids. The germline CDR1 and CDR2 sequences are MNHEY and SMNVEV (reference sequence). Some clones are missing from TCRdb's copy, which holds only in-frame ones; the method was immunoSEQ multiplex PCR. This repertoire shows 650,000 to 800,000 clones, just over 90% found once; its top ten account for roughly 24%. On this clone itself: Its specificity is not known.

This chain links TRBV27 with TRBJ2-1, with D perhaps matching TRBD1 or TRBD2 (6 bases each). Material: naive CD8+ T cells sorted from blood. The clonotype originates from a man aged 30-40 years in good health. The DNA of the CDR3 is TGTGCCAGCAAAGGGGGGATATACAATGAGCAGTTCTTC. It yields the protein CASKGGIYNEQFF.